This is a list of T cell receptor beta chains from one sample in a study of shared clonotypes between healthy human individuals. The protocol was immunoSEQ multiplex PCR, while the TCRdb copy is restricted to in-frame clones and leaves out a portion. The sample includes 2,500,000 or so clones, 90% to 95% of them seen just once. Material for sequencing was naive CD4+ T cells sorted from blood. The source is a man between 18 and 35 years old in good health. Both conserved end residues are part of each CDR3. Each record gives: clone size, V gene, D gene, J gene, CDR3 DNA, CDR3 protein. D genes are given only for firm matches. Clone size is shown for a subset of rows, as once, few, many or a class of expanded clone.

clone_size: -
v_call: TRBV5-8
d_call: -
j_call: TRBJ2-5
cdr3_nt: TGTGCCAGCAGCTTGGCAAGGGTCCTCCAAGAGACCCAGTACTTC
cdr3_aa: CASSLARVLQETQYF

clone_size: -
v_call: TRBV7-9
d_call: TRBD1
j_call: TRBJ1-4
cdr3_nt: TGTGCCAGCATGGGGACAGTGGCTAATGAAAAACTGTTTTTT
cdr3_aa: CASMGTVANEKLFF

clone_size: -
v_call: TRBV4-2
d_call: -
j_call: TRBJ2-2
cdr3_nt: TGTGCCAGCAGCCAAGCGGCCGTGGCGAACACCGGGGAGCTGTTTTTT
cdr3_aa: CASSQAAVANTGELFF

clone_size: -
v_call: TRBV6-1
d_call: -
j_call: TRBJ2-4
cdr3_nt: TGTGCCAGCTCCCCATCACCAAAAAACATTCAGTACTTC
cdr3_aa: CASSPSPKNIQYF

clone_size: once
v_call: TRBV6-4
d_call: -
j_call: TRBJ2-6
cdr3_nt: TGTGCCAGCAGTGTAGACTCTGGGGCCAACGTCCTGACTTTC
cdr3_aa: CASSVDSGANVLTF

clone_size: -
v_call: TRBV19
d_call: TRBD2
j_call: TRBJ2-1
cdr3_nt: TGTGCCAGCGCCCAGTCAGCGGGAACCTACAATGAGCAGTTCTTC
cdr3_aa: CASAQSAGTYNEQFF

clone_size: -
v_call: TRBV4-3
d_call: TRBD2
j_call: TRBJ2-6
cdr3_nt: TGCGCCAGCAGCGCAGTACTAGCGGGACGGTTCTCTGGGGCCAACGTCCTGACTTTC
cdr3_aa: CASSAVLAGRFSGANVLTF

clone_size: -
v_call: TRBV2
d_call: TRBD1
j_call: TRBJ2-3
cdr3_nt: TGTGCCAGCAGCCGGACAGGGCCAGATACGCAGTATTTT
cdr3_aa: CASSRTGPDTQYF

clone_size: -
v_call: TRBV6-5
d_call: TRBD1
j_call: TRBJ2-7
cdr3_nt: TGTGCCAGCAGTTACTCAGGGACAGGGAGTAGGTACGAGCAGTACTTC
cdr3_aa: CASSYSGTGSRYEQYF

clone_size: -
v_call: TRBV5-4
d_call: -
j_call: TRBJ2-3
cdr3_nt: TGTGCCAGCAGCTTGATGCTAGCAGGGCCCACAGATACGCAGTATTTT
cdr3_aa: CASSLMLAGPTDTQYF

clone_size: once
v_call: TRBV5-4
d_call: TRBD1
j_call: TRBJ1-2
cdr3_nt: TGTGCCAGCAGCTTGGGTTTTGGGATCGCCACAGGGGAGGGCTACACCTTC
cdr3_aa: CASSLGFGIATGEGYTF

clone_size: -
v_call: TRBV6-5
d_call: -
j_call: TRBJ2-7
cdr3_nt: TGTGCCAGCAGTTCCTGGGACAAAACCTACGAGCAGTACTTC
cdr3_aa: CASSSWDKTYEQYF

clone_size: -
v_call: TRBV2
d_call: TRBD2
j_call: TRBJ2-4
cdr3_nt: TGTGCCAGCAGTGAGAGGCTAGCGGTAAACATTCAGTGCTTC
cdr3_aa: CASSERLAVNIQCF

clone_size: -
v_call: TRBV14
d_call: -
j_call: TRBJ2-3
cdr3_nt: TGTGCCAGCAGCCAAGATCCTTTCACAGATACGCAGTATTTT
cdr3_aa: CASSQDPFTDTQYF

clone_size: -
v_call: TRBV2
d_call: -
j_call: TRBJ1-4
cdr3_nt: TGTGCCAGCAGTGAGCGGGTTGGGAGAGAAAAACTGTTTTTT
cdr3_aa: CASSERVGREKLFF

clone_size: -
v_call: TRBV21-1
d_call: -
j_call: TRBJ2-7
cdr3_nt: TGTGCCAGCAGCAAGGGGACCGGGGGAAGTGGGCAAAACTTC
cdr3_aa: CASSKGTGGSGQNF

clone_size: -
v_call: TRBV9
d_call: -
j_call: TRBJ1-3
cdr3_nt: TGTGCCAGCAGCGTAGAGGGCTCGGGTTACACCATATATTTT
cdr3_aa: CASSVEGSGYTIYF

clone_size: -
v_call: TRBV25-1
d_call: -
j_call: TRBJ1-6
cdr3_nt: TGTGCCAGCAGTGCGGACAGTAATTCACCCCTCCACTTT
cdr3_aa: CASSADSNSPLHF

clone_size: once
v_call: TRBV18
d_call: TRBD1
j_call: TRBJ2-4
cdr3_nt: TGTGCCAGCTCGTCCGGGACAGGGCCTTGTTACTTC
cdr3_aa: CASSSGTGPCYF

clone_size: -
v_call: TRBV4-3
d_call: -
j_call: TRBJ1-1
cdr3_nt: TGCGCCAGCAGCCAAGAATGGACGGTCAACACTGAAGCTTTCTTT
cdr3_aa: CASSQEWTVNTEAFF

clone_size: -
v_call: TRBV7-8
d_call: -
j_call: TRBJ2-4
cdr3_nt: TGTGCCAGCAGCCTCGGACAGAAATCCCGAAAAGACATTCAGTACTTC
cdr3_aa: CASSLGQKSRKDIQYF

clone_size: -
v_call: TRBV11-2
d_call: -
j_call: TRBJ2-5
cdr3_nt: TGTGCCAGCAGCTCCATCGGGACAATACAAGAGACCCAGTACTTC
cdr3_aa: CASSSIGTIQETQYF